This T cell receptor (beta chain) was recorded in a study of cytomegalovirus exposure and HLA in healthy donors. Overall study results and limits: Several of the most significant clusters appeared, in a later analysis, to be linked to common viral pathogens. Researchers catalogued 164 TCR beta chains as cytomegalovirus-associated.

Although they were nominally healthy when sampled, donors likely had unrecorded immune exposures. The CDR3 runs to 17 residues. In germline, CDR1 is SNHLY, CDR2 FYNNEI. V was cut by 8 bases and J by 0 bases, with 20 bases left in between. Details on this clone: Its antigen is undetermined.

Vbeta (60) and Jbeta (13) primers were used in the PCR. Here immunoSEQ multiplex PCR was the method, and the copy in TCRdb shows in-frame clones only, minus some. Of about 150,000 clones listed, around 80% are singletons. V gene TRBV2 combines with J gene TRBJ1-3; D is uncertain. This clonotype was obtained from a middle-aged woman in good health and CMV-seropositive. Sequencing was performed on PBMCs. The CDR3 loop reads CASARIRSNRSGNTIYF. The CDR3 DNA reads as TGTGCCAGCGCTCGAATTAGAAGTAACCGCTCTGGAAACACCATATATTTT.